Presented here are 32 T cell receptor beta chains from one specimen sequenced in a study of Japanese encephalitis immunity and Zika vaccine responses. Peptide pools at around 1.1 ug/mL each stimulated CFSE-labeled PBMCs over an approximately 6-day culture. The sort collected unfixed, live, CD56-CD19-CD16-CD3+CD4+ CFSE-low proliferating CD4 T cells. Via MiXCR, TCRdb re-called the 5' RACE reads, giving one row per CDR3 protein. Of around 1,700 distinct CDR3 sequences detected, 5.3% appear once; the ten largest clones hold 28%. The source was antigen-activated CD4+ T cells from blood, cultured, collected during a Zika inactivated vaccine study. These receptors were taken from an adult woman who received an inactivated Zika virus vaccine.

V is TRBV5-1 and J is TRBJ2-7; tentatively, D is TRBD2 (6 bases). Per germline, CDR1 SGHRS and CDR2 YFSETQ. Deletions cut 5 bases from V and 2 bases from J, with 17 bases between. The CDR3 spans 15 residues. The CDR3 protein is CASSPGGDTAYEQYF. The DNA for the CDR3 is TGCGCCAGCAGTCCCGGGGGTGACACCGCCTACGAGCAGTACTTC.

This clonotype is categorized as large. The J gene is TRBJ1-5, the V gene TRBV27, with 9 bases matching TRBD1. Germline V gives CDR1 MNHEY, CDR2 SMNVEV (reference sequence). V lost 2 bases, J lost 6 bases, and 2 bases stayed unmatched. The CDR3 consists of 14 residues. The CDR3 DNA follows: TGTGCCAGCAGTTTAAGGACAGGGGTTCAGCCCCAGCATTTT. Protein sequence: CASSLRTGVQPQHF.

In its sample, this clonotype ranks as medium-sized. The CDR3 sequence: CASSPTGASGNTIYF. The CDR3, as DNA: TGCGCCAGCAGCCCGACAGGAGCCTCGGGAAACACCATATATTTT. The rearrangement links TRBV5-1 to TRBJ1-3; tentative D call: TRBD1 (6 bases). Deletions cut 4 bases from V and 4 bases from J, with 15 bases between. The CDR3 spans 15 residues. Germline V gives CDR1 SGHRS, CDR2 YFSETQ. Full variable domain (outside the CDR3, taken from reference TRBV5-1 and TRBJ1-3): KAGVTQTPRYLIKTRGQQVTLSCSPISGHRSVSWYQQTPGQGLQFLFEYFSETQRNKGNFPGRFSGRQFSNSRSEMNVSTLELGDSALYLCASSPTGASGNTIYFGEGSWLTVV.

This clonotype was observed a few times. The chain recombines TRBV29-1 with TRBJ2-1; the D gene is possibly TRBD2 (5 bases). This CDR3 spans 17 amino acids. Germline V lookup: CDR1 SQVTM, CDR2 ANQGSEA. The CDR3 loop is CSIIGGLRSSSYNEQFF. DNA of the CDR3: TGCAGTATAATCGGCGGACTGCGGTCTTCGTCCTACAATGAGCAGTTCTTC.

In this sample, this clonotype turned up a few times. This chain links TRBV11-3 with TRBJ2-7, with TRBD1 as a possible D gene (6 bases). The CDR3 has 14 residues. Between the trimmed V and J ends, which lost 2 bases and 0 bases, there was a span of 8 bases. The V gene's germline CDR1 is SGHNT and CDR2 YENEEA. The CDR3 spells CASSLSDSSYEQYF. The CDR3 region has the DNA TGTGCCAGCAGCTTATCGGACAGCTCCTACGAGCAGTACTTC.

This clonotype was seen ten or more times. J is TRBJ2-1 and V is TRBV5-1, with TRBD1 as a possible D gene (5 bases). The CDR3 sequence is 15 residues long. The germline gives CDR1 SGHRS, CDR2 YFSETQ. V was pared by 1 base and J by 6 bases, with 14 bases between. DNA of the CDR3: TGCGCCAGCAGCTTGAGGGCAGGGAACGGCAATGAGCAGTTCTTC. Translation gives CASSLRAGNGNEQFF. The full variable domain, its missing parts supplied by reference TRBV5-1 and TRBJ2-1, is KAGVTQTPRYLIKTRGQQVTLSCSPISGHRSVSWYQQTPGQGLQFLFEYFSETQRNKGNFPGRFSGRQFSNSRSEMNVSTLELGDSALYLCASSLRAGNGNEQFFGPGTRLTVL.

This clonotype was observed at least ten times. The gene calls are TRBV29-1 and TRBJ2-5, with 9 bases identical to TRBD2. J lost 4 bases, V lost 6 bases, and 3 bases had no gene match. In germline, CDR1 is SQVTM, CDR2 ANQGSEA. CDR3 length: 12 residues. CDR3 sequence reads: CSVRLAAETQYF. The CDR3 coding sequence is TGCAGCGTACGACTAGCGGCAGAGACCCAGTACTTC. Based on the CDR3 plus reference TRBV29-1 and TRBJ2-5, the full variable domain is SAVISQKPSRDICQRGTSLTIQCQVDSQVTMMFWYRQQPGQSLTLIATANQGSEATYESGFVIDKFPISRPNLTFSTLTVSNMSPEDSSIYLCSVRLAAETQYFGPGTRLLVL.

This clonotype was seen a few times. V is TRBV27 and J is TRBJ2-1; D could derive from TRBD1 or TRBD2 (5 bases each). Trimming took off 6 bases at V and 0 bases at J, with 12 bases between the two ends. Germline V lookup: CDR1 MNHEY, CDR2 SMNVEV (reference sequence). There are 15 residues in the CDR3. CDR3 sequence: CASRASGSSYNEQFF. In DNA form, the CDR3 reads TGTGCCAGCAGAGCTTCAGGGAGCTCCTACAATGAGCAGTTCTTC.

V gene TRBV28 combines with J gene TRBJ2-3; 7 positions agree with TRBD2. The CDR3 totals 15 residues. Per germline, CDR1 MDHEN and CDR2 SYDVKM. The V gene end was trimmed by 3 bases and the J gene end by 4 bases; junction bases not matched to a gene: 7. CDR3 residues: CASSFAGVDSDTQYF. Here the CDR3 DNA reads TGTGCCAGCAGTTTTGCGGGGGTGGACTCAGATACGCAGTATTTT.

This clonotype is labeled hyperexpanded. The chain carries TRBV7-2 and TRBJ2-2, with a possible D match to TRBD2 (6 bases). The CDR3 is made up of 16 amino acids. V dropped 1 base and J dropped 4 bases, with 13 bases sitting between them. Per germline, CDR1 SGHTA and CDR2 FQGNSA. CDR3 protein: CASSLVGGMVTGELFF. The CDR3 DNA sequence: TGTGCCAGCAGCTTAGTAGGAGGGATGGTCACCGGGGAGCTGTTTTTT.

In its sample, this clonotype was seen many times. CDR3 DNA sequence: TGCGCCAGCAGCTTGGGGGGCGCGGTCGCAGATACGCAGTATTTT. Its protein product is CASSLGGAVADTQYF. The chain combines TRBV5-1 with TRBJ2-3; a possible D gene is TRBD1 (5 bases). V was pared by 0 bases and J by 4 bases, with 12 bases between. The germline gives CDR1 SGHRS, CDR2 YFSETQ. The CDR3 is made up of 15 amino acids.

The CDR3 protein is CSVLDQGNTEAFF. The CDR3 nucleotides are TGCAGCGTGCTCGACCAGGGCAACACTGAAGCTTTCTTT. The chain carries TRBV29-1 and TRBJ1-1, with D possibly being TRBD1 (5 bases). The CDR3 spans 13 residues. Germline V gene sequence: CDR1 SQVTM, CDR2 ANQGSEA. Trimming took 6 bases from V and 2 from J, leaving 13 bases between them.

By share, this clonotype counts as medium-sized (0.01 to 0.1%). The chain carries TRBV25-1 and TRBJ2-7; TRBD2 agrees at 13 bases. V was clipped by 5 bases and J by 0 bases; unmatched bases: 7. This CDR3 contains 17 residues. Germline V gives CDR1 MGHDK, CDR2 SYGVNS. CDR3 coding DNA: TGTGCCAGCAGTCGACTAGCGGGGGGTCAGGCCTCCTACGAGCAGTACTTC. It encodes CASSRLAGGQASYEQYF.

CDR3 nucleotides: TGTGCCAGCAGTTCATTTGAAAAACTGTTTTTT. Encoded protein: CASSSFEKLFF. This chain uses TRBV28 with TRBJ1-4; unclear D gene. The germline V gene encodes CDR1 MDHEN and CDR2 SYDVKM. CDR3 length: 11 residues. Trimming shortened V by 4 bases and J by 7 bases, and 4 bases separated the two germline ends.

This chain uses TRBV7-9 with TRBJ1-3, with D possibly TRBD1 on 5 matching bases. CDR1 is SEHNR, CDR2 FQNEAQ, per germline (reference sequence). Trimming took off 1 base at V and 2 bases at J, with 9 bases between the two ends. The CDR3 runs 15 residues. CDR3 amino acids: CASSLGSRAGNTIYF. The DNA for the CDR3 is TGTGCCAGCAGCTTAGGTTCCAGGGCTGGAAACACCATATATTTT. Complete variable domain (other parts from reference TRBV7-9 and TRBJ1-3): DTGVSQNPRHKITKRGQNVTFRCDPISEHNRLYWYRQTLGQGPEFLTYFQNEAQLEKSRLLSDRFSAERPKGSFSTLEIQRTEQGDSAMYLCASSLGSRAGNTIYFGEGSWLTVV.

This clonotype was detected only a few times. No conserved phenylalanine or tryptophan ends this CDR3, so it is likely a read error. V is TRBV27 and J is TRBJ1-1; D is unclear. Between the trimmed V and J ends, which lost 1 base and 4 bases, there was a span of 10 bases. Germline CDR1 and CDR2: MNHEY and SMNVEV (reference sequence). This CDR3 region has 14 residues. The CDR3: CASSLLAMTTEAFS. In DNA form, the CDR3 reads TGTGCCAGCAGTTTATTAGCTATGACCACTGAAGCTTTCTCT.

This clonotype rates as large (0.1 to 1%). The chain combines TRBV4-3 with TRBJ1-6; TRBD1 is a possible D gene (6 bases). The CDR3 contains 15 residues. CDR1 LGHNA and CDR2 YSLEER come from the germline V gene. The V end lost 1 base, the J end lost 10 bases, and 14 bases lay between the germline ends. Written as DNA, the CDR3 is TGCGCCAGCAGCCAAGTCGGGGGACAAGGATCACCCCTCCACTTT. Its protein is CASSQVGGQGSPLHF.

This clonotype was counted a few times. Here the CDR3 DNA reads TGTGCCAGCAGCGTCAACACAGATACGCAGTATTTT. Translation gives CASSVNTDTQYF. The chain combines TRBV11-3 with TRBJ2-3; D is unclear. The CDR3 length is 12 residues. The V end was cut by 5 bases, the J end by 2 bases, with 5 bases between. Germline V gene lookup returns CDR1 SGHNT and CDR2 YENEEA. The entire variable domain, with the rest obtained from reference TRBV11-3 and TRBJ2-3, is as follows: EAGVVQSPRYKIIEKKQPVAFWCNPISGHNTLYWYLQNLGQGPELLIRYENEEAVDDSQLPKDRFSAERLKGVDSTLKIQPAELGDSAVYLCASSVNTDTQYFGPGTRLTVL.

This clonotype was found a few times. CDR3 sequence: CSARERNLYEQYF. CDR3 sequence (DNA): TGCAGTGCTAGAGAACGGAACCTCTACGAGCAGTACTTC. The V gene is TRBV20-1, the J gene TRBJ2-7; no definite D call. The CDR3 loop spans 13 amino acids. Germline lookup yields CDR1 DFQATT and CDR2 SNEGSKA (reference sequence). Trimming cost V 0 bases and J 3 bases, with 9 bases left between them.

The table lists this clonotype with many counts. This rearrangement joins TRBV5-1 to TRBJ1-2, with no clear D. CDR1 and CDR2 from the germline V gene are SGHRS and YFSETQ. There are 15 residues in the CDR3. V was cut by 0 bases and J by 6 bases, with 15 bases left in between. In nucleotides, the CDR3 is TGCGCCAGCAGCTTGGCCAGGCAGTCTTTTGATGGCTACACCTTC. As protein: CASSLARQSFDGYTF. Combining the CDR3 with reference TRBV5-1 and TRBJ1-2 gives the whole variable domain KAGVTQTPRYLIKTRGQQVTLSCSPISGHRSVSWYQQTPGQGLQFLFEYFSETQRNKGNFPGRFSGRQFSNSRSEMNVSTLELGDSALYLCASSLARQSFDGYTFGSGTRLTVV.

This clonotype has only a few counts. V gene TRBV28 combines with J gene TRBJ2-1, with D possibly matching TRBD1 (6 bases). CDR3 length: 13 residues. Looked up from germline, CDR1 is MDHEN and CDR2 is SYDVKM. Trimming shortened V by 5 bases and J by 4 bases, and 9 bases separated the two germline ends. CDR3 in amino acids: CASSVGQYNEQFF. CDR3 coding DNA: TGTGCCAGCAGTGTAGGACAGTACAATGAGCAGTTCTTC.

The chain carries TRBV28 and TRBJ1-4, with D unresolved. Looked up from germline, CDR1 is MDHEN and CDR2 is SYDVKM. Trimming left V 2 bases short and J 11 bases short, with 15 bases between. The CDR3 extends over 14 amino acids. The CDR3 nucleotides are TGTGCCAGCAGTTTACTAAATGATCTTGAGAAACTGTTTTTT. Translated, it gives CASSLLNDLEKLFF.

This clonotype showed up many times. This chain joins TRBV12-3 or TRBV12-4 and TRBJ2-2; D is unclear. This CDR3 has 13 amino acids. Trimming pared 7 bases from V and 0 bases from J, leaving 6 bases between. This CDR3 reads CASKVTNTGELFF. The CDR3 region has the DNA TGTGCCAGCAAAGTCACGAACACCGGGGAGCTGTTTTTT.

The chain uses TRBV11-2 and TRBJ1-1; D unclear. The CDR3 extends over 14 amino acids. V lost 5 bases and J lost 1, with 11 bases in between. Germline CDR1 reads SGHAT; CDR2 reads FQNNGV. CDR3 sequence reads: CASSRAGPNTEAFF. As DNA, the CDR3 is TGTGCCAGCAGCAGAGCCGGGCCGAACACTGAAGCTTTCTTT.

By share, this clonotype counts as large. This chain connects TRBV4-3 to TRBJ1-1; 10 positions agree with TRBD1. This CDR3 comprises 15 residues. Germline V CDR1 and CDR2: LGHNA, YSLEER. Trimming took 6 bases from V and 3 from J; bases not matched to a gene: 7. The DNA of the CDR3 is TGCGCCAGCAGGCTTATGACAGGGGGCGACACTGAAGCTTTCTTT. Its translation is CASRLMTGGDTEAFF.

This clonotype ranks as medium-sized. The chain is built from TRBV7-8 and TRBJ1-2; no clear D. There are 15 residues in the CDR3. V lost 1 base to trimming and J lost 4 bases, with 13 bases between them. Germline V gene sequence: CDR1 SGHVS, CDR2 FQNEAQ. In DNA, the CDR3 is TGTGCCAGCAGCTTAGGGACGGGGTGGACCTATGGCTACACCTTC. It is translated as CASSLGTGWTYGYTF. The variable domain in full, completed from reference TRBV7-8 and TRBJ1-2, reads GAGVSQSPRYKVAKRGQDVALRCDPISGHVSLFWYQQALGQGPEFLTYFQNEAQLDKSGLPSDRFFAERPEGSVSTLKIQRTQQEDSAVYLCASSLGTGWTYGYTFGSGTRLTVV.

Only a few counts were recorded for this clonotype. The CDR3 protein is CASSLLQGTDTQYF. CDR3 sequence (DNA): TGCGCCAGCAGCTTGTTACAGGGCACAGATACGCAGTATTTT. The rearrangement uses TRBV5-1 and TRBJ2-3, with a weak D call TRBD1 (5 bases). The germline CDR1 and CDR2 sequences are SGHRS and YFSETQ. The CDR3 is made up of 14 amino acids. Trimming took off 1 base at V and 1 base at J, with 7 bases between the two ends. Full variable domain (missing parts from reference TRBV5-1 and TRBJ2-3): KAGVTQTPRYLIKTRGQQVTLSCSPISGHRSVSWYQQTPGQGLQFLFEYFSETQRNKGNFPGRFSGRQFSNSRSEMNVSTLELGDSALYLCASSLLQGTDTQYFGPGTRLTVL.

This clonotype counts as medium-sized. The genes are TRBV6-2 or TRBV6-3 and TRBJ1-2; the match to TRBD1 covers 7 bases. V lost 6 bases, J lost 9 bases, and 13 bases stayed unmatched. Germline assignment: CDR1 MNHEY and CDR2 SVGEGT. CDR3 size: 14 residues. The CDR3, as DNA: TGTGCCAGCAGACCCGGGACAGCGGGAAGCCGCTACACCTTC. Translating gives CASRPGTAGSRYTF.

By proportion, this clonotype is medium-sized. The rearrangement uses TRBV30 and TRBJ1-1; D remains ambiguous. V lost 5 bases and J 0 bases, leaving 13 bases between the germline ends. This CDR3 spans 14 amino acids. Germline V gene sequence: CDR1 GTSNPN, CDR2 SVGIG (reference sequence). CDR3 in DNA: TGTGCCTGGGGTCCGGGATTTATGAACACTGAAGCTTTCTTT. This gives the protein CAWGPGFMNTEAFF.

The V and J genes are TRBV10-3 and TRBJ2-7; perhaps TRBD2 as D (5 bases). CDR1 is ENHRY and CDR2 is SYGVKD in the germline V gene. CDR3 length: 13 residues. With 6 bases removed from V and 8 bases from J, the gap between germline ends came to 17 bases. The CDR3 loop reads CAIRDGLVSKQYF. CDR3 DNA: TGTGCCATCAGGGACGGACTGGTGTCGAAGCAGTACTTC.

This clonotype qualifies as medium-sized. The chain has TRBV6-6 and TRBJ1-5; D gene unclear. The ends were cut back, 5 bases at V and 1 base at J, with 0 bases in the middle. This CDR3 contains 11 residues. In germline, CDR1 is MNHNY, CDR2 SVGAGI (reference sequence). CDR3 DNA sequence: TGTGCCAGCAGTAGCAATCAGCCCCAGCATTTT. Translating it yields CASSSNQPQHF.

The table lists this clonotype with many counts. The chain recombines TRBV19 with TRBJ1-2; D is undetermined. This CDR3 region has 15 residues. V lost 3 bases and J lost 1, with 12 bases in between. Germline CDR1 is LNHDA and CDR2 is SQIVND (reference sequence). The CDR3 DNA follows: TGTGCCAGTAGTATCGCGGTCGGAGATAACTATGGCTACACCTTC. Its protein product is CASSIAVGDNYGYTF.